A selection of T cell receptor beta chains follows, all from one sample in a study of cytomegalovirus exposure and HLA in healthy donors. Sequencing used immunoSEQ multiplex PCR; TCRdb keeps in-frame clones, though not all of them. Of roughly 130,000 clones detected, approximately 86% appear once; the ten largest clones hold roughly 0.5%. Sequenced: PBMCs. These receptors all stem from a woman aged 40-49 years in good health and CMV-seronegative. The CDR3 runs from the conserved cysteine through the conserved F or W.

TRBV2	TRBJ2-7	CASTPGLAGTYEQYF
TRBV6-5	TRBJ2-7	CATRTRRYEQYF
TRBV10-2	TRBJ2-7	CASSDRGLSYEQYF
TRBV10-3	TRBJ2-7	CAISFGTGQNINYEQYF
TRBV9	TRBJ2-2	CASSVRGAAGELFF
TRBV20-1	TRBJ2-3	CSASEREGYLF
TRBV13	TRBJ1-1	CASSLGRRQGVTEAFF
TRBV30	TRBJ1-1	CAWDRIGDTEAFF
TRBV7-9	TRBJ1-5	CASSYTGNQPQHF
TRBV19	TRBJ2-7	CASSILGQGSEQYF
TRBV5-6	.	CASSRLAGGTYEQYF
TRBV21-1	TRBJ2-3	CASSKEQSGRFAPRPTDTQYF
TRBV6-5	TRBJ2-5	CASSSAGSVKETQYF
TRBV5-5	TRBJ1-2	CASSPGQTYGYTF
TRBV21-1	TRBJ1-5	CASARDRSYGNQPQHF
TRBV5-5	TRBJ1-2	CASSLEGADPGYTF
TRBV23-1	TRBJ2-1	CASSLPDRTNNEQFF
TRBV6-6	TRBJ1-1	CASSLGTGLAFF
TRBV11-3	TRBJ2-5	CASSFGGPYQETQYF
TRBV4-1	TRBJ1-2	CASSHRTGELLGYTF
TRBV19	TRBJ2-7	CASNTGTKSYEQYF
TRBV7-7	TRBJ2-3	CASSLAGLTDTQYF
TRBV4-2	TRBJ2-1	CASSQGGVGGRRSYNEQFF
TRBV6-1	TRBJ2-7	CASSVASGILSYEQYF
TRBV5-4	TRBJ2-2	CASSSLGQGLIGELFF
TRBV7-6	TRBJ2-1	CASSERTSGRAGPHPQFF
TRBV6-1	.	CASSEGGSNYEQYF
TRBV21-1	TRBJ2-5	CASSGRDKQETQYF
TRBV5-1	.	CASTSLSGTSAQIGSYEQYF
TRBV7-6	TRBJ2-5	CASPSRTDNQETQYF
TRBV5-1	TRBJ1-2	CASSESGQGARGYTF
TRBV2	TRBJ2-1	CASSDWGTGKDEQFF
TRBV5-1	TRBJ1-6	CASRDRQGPSSYNSPLHF
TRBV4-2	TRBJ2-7	CASSQDLWQGVSYEQYF
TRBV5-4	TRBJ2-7	CASSKTSGILGEQYF
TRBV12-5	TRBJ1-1	CASGQHVNTEAFF
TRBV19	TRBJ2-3	CASKDRGSTDTQYF
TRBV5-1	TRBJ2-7	CASSLELRAGGRGYEQYF
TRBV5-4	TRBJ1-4	CASSPGGGITNEKLFF